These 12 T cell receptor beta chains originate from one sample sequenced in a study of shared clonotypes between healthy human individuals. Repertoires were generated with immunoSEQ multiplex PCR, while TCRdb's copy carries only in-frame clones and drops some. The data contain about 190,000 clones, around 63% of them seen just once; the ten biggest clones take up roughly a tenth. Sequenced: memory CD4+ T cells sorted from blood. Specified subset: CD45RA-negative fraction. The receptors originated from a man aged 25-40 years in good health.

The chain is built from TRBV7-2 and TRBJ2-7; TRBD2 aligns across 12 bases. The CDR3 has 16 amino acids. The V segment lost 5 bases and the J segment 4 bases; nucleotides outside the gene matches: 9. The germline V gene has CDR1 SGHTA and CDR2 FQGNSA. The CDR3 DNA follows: TGTGCCAGCAGCGAAAGACTAGCGGGAGTCCCTTACGAGCAGTACTTC. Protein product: CASSERLAGVPYEQYF.

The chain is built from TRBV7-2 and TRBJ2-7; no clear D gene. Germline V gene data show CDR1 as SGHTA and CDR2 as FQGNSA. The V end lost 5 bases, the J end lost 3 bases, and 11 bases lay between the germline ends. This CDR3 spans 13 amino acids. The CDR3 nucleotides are TGTGCCAGCAGCGCCGGTCGCCTCTACGAGCAGTACTTC. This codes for CASSAGRLYEQYF.

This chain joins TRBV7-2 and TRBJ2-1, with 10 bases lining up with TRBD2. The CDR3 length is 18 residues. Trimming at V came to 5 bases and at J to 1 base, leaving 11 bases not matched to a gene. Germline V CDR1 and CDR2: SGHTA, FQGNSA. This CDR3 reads CASSTESGRAVSYNEQFF. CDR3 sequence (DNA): TGTGCCAGCAGCACTGAAAGCGGGAGGGCCGTTTCCTACAATGAGCAGTTCTTC. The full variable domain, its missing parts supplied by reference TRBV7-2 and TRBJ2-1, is GAGVSQSPSNKVTEKGKDVELRCDPISGHTALYWYRQSLGQGLEFLIYFQGNSAPDKSGLPSDRFSAERTGGSVSTLTIQRTQQEDSAVYLCASSTESGRAVSYNEQFFGPGTRLTVL.

The CDR3 loop reads CASSSKIFGELFF. In nucleotides, the CDR3 is TGTGCCAGCAGCTCTAAAATCTTCGGGGAGCTGTTTTTT. V and J are TRBV28 and TRBJ2-2; D is uncertain. V lost 6 bases and J 7 bases, leaving 12 bases between the germline ends. The CDR3 contains 13 residues. The germline gives CDR1 MDHEN, CDR2 SYDVKM.

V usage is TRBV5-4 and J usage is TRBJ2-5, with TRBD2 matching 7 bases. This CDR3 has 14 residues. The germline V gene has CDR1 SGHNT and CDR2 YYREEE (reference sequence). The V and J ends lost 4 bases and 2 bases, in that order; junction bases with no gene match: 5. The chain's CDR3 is CASSGGTIQETQYF. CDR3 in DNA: TGTGCCAGCAGCGGGGGGACTATTCAAGAGACCCAGTACTTC.

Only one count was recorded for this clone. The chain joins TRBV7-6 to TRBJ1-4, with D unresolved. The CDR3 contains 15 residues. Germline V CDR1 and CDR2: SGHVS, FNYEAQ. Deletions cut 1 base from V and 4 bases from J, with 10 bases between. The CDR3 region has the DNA TGTGCCAGCAGCTTAGTTCCCCGGCTTAATGAAAAACTGTTTTTT. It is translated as CASSLVPRLNEKLFF.

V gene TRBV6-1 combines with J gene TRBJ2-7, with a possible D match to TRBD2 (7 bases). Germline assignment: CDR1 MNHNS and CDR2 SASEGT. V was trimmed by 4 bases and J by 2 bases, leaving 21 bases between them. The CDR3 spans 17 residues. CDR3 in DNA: TGTGCCAGCAGTGGGAAAGTCCAAGGGGGGGCCACCTACGAGCAGTACTTC. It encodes CASSGKVQGGATYEQYF.

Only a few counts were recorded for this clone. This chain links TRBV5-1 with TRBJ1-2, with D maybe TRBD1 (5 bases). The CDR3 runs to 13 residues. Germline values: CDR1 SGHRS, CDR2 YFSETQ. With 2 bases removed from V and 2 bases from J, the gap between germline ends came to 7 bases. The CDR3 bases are TGCGCCAGCAGCTTAAGGGGAAACTATGGCTACACCTTC. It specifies CASSLRGNYGYTF. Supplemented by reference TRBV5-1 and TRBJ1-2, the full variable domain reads KAGVTQTPRYLIKTRGQQVTLSCSPISGHRSVSWYQQTPGQGLQFLFEYFSETQRNKGNFPGRFSGRQFSNSRSEMNVSTLELGDSALYLCASSLRGNYGYTFGSGTRLTVV.

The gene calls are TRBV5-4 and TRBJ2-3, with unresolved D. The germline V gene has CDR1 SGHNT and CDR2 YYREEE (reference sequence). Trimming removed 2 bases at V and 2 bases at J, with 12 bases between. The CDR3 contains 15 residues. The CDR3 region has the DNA TGTGCCAGCAGCTTCGCTAGAATTTCCACAGATACGCAGTATTTT. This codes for CASSFARISTDTQYF.

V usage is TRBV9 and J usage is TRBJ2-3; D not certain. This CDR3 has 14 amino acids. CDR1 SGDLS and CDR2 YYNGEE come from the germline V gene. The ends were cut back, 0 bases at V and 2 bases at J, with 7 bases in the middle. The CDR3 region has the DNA TGTGCCAGCAGCGTAGGCTCGAACACAGATACGCAGTATTTT. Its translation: CASSVGSNTDTQYF. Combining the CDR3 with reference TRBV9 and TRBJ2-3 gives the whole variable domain DSGVTQTPKHLITATGQRVTLRCSPRSGDLSVYWYQQSLDQGLQFLIQYYNGEERAKGNILERFSAQQFPDLHSELNLSSLELGDSALYFCASSVGSNTDTQYFGPGTRLTVL.

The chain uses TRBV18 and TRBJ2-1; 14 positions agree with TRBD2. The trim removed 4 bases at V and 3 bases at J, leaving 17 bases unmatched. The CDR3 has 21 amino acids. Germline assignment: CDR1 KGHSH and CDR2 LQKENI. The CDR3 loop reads CASSLRIPGTSGGSIYNEQFF. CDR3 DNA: TGTGCCAGCTCACTGAGGATACCTGGGACTAGCGGGGGATCAATCTACAATGAGCAGTTCTTC.

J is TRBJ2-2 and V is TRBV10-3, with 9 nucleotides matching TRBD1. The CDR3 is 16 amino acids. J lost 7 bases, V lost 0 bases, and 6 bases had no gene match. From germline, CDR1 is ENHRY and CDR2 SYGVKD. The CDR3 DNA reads TGTGCCATCAGTGAGTCAGCTTGGACAGGGGTCGGGGAGCTGTTTTTT. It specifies CAISESAWTGVGELFF.